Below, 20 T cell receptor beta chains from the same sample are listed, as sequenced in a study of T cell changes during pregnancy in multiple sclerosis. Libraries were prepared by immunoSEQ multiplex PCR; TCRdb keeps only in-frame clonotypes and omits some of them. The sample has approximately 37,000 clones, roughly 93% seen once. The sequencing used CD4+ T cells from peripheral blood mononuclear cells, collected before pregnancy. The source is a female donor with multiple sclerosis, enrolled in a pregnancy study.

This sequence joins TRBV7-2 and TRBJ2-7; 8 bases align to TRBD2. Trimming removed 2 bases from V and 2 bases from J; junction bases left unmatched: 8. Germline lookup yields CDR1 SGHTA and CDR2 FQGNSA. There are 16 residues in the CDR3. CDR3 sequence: CASSLFTAGGTYEQYF. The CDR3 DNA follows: TGTGCCAGCAGCTTATTCACGGCGGGAGGTACCTACGAGCAGTACTTC. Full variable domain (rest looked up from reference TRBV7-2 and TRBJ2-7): GAGVSQSPSNKVTEKGKDVELRCDPISGHTALYWYRQSLGQGLEFLIYFQGNSAPDKSGLPSDRFSAERTGGSVSTLTIQRTQQEDSAVYLCASSLFTAGGTYEQYFGPGTRLTVT.

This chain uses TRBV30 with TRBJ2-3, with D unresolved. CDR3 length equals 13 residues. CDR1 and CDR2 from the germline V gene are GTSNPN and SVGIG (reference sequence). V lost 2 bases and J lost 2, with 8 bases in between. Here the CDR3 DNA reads TGTGCCTGGAGTCAGGCCCTCACAGATACGCAGTATTTT. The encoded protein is CAWSQALTDTQYF. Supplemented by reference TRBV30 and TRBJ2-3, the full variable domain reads SQTIHQWPATLVQPVGSPLSLECTVEGTSNPNLYWYRQAAGRGLQLLFYSVGIGQISSEVPQNLSASRPQDRQFILSSKKLLLSDSGFYLCAWSQALTDTQYFGPGTRLTVL.

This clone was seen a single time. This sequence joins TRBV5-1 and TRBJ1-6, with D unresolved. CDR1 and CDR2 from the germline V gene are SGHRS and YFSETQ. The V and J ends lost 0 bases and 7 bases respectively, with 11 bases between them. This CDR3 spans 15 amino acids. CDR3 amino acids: CASSLGSAANSPLHF. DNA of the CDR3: TGCGCCAGCAGCTTGGGTTCGGCGGCCAATTCACCCCTCCACTTT.

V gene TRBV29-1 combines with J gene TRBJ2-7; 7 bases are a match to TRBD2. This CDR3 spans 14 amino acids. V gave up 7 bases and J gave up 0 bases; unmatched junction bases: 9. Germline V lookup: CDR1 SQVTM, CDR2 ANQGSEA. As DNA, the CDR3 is TGCAGCGCTGGGGGAGGGCTCGGCTCCTACGAGCAGTACTTC. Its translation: CSAGGGLGSYEQYF.

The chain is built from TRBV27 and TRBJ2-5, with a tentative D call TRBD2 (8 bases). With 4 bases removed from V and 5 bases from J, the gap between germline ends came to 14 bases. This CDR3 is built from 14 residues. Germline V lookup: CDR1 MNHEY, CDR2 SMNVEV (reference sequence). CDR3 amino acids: CASSYTGGGETQYF. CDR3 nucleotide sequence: TGTGCCAGCAGTTACACGGGAGGGGGCGAGACCCAGTACTTC.

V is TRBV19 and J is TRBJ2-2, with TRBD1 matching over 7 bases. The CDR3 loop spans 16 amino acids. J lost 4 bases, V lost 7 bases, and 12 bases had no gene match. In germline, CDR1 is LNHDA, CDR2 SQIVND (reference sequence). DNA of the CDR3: TGTGCCAGTAACCCTCGGGACAGCGTGCTCACCGGGGAGCTGTTTTTT. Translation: CASNPRDSVLTGELFF.

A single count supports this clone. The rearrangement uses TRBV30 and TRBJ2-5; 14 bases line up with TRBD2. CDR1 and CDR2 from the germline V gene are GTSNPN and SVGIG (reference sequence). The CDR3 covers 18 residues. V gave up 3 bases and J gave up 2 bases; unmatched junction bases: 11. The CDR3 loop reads CAWSKGLAGVSTQETQYF. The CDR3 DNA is TGTGCCTGGAGCAAGGGACTAGCGGGAGTGTCAACACAAGAGACCCAGTACTTC.

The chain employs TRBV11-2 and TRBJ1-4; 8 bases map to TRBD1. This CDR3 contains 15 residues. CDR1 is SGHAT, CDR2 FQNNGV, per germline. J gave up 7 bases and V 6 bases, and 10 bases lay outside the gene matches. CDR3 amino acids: CASSTAGTGFEKLFF. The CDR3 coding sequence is TGTGCCAGCAGTACAGCAGGGACAGGTTTTGAAAAACTGTTTTTT.

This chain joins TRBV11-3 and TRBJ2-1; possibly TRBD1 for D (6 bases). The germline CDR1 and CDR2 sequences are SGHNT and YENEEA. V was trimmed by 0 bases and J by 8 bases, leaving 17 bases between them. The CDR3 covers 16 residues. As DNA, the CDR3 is TGTGCCAGCAGCTTAGATCGAGTAGTGGGGGCCGATGAGCAGTTCTTC. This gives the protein CASSLDRVVGADEQFF.

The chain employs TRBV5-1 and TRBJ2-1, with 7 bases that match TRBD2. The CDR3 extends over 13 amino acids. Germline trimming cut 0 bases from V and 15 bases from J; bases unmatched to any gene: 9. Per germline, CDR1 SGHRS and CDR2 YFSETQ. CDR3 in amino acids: CASSLEGLGVPFF. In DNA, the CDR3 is TGCGCCAGCAGCTTGGAAGGACTAGGGGTCCCGTTCTTC.

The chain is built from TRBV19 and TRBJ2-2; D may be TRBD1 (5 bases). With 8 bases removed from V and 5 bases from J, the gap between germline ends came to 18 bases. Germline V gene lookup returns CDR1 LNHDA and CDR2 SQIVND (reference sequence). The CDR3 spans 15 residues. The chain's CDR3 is CASGALAGMTGELFF. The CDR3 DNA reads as TGTGCCAGTGGGGCCCTGGCAGGGATGACCGGGGAGCTGTTTTTT. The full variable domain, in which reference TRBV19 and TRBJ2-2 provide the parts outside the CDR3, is DGGITQSPKYLFRKEGQNVTLSCEQNLNHDAMYWYRQDPGQGLRLIYYSQIVNDFQKGDIAEGYSVSREKKESFPLTVTSAQKNPTAFYLCASGALAGMTGELFFGEGSRLTVL.

As DNA, the CDR3 is TGTGCCGCCCGCAATTTGGGCGGGAGGGCCTACGAGCAGTACTTC. Amino acid sequence: CAARNLGGRAYEQYF. The rearrangement joins TRBV6-5 to TRBJ2-7; TRBD2 matches 9 bases. Looked up from germline, CDR1 is MNHEY and CDR2 is SVGAGI. The CDR3 is 15 amino acids. V lost 11 bases to trimming and J lost 2 bases; unmatched junction nucleotides: 13.

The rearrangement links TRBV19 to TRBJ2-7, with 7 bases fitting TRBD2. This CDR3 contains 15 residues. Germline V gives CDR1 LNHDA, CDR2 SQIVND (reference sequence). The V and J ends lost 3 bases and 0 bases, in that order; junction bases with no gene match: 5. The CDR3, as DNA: TGTGCCAGTAGTATGCCTAGCGGAAGCTCCTACGAGCAGTACTTC. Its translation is CASSMPSGSSYEQYF.

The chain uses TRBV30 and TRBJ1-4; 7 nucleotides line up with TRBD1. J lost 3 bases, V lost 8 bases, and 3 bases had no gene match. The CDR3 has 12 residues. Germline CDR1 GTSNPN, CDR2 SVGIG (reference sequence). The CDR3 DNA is TGTGCCGGGGGACAGTCTAATGAAAAACTGTTTTTT. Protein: CAGGQSNEKLFF.

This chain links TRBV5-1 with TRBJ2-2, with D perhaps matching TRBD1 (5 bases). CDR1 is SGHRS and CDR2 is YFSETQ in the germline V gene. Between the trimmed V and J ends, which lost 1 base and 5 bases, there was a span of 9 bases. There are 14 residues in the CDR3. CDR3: CASSLSPGTGELFF. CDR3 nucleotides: TGCGCCAGCAGCTTGTCTCCAGGGACCGGGGAGCTGTTTTTT.

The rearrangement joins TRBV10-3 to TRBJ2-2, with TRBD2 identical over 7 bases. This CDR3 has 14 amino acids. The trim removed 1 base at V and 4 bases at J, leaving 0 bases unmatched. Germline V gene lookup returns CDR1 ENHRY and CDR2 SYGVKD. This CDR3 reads CAISELAGTGELFF. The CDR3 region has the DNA TGTGCCATCAGTGAGTTAGCGGGCACCGGGGAGCTGTTTTTT.

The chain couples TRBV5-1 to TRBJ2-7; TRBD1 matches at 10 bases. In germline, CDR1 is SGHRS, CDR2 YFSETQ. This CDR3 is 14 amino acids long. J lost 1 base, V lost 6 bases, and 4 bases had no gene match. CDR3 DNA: TGCGCCAGCACCCGGGACAGGGGTTCCTACGAGCAGTACTTC. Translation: CASTRDRGSYEQYF.

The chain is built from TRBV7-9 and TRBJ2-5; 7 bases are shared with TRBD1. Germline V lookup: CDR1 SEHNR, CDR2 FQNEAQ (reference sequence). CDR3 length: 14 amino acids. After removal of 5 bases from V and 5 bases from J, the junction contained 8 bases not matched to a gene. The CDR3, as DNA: TGTGCCAGCAGCCGGGACAGAGTGGGGGAGACCCAGTACTTC. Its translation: CASSRDRVGETQYF.

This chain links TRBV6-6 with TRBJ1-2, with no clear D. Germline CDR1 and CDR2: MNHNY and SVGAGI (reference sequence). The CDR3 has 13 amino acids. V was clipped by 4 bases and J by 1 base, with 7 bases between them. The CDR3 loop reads CASSFELNYGYTF. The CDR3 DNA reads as TGTGCCAGCAGTTTCGAACTTAACTATGGCTACACCTTC.

CDR3 loop: CAVQRDQETQYF. CDR3 nucleotide sequence: TGTGCCGTCCAGCGGGACCAAGAGACCCAGTACTTC. The gene calls are TRBV28 and TRBJ2-5; D may be TRBD2 (6 bases). From germline, CDR1 is MDHEN and CDR2 SYDVKM. CDR3 size: 12 residues. V lost 11 bases, J lost 0 bases, and 10 bases lay in between. The full variable domain, its missing parts supplied by reference TRBV28 and TRBJ2-5, is DVKVTQSSRYLVKRTGEKVFLECVQDMDHENMFWYRQDPGLGLRLIYFSYDVKMKEKGDIPEGYSVSREKKERFSLILESASTNQTSMYLCAVQRDQETQYFGPGTRLLVL.